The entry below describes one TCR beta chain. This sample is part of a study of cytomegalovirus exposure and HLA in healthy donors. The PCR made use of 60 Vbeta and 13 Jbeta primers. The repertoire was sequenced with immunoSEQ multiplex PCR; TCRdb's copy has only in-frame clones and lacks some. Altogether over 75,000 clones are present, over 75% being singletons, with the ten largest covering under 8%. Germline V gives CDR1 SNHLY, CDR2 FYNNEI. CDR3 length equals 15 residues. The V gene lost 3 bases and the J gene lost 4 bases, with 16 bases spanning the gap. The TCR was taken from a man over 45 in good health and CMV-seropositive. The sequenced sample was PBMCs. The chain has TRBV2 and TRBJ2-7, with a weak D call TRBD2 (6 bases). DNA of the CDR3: TGTGCCAGCAGTGAGAGGCAGGGAGGCCTTTACGAGCAGTACTTC. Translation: CASSERQGGLYEQYF.